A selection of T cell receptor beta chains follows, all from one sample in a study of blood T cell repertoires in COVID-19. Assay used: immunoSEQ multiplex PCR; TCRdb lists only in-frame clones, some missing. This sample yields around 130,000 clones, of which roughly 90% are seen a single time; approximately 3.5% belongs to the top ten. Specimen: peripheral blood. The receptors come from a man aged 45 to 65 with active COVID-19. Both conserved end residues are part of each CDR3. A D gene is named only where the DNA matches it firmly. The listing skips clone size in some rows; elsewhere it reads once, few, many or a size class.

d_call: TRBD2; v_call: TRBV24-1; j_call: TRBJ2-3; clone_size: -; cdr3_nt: TGTGCCACCAGTGACCCGGGGGGGCCGCAGTATTTT; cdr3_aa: CATSDPGGPQYF
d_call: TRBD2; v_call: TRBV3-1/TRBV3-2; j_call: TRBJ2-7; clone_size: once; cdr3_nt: TGTGCCAGCAGCCGCATGACTAGCGGGGTGGGGGAGCAGTACTTC; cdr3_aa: CASSRMTSGVGEQYF
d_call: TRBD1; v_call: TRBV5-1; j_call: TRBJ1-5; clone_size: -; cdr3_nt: TGCGCCAGCAGCTTAGGGACAGGGAATCAGCCCCAGCATTTT; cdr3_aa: CASSLGTGNQPQHF
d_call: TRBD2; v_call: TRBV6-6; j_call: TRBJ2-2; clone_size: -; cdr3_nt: TGTGCCAGCAGTTACTCTGGCGGGGGGGCCGTCGGGGAGCTGTTTTTT; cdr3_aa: CASSYSGGGAVGELFF
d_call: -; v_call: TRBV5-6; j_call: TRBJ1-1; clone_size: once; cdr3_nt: TGTGCCAGCAGCTTACGAGGATTGAACACTGAAGCTTTCTTT; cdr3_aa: CASSLRGLNTEAFF
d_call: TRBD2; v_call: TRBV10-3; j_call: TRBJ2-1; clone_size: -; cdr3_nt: TGTGCCATCGGACTAGCGGGAAACAATGAGCAGTTCTTC; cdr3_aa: CAIGLAGNNEQFF
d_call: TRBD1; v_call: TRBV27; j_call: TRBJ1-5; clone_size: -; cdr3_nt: TGTGCCAGCAGTTTTACAGGGGGGCAGCCCCAGCATTTT; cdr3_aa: CASSFTGGQPQHF
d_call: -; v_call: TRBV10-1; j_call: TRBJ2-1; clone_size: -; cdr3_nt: TGCGCCAGCAGTGATTTGGCGGATAGCTCCTACAATGAGCAGTTCTTC; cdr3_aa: CASSDLADSSYNEQFF
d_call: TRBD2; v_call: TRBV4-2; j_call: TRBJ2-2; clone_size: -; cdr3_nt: TGTGCCAGCAGCCAAGATTGGAGCGGGAGTAGCGGCGGGGAGCTGTTTTTT; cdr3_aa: CASSQDWSGSSGGELFF
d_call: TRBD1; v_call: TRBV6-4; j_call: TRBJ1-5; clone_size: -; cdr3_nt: TGTGCCAGCAGTGACTCGACAGGGCTCCAGCCCCAGCATTTT; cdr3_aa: CASSDSTGLQPQHF